This T cell receptor (beta chain) emerged from a study of blood T cell repertoires in COVID-19 (dated by TCRdb to about 2020). Describing the broader study: Samples from collaborators originated in the United States, Italy and Spain and spanned both the acute and convalescent phases of COVID-19. The prospective study material was composed of cDNA or gDNA derived from T cells, B-cell-depleted T cells, or PBMCs. The dataset comprised deeply sampled blood TCRbeta repertoires from subjects exposed to, actively infected with, or recovered from COVID-19. A freely available public database, intended as a resource for researchers studying the immune response to SARS-CoV-2, is where the repertoires were released. The samples were drawn from the first 160 participants of the ongoing ImmuneRACE study and from 950 to 1,500 subjects provided by 6 global collaborators. A de-identified subject ID, COVID-19 status, age in years and sex were almost always included in the sample metadata. Where available, HLA class I and class II types were obtained from metadata supplied by the sample provider rather than from assay-based typing. Summary of the overall study and its limitations: The amount of clinical and demographic metadata varied by source and participant and was provided uncurated.

TCRbeta CDR3 regions were amplified from genomic DNA using the immunoSEQ Assay, a bias-controlled multiplex PCR. In the source study's methods: Within the assay, amplification of reference gene primers was used to estimate how many nucleated cells each sample contained. To quantify the absolute abundance of each unique TCRbeta CDR3 rearrangement, sequence reads were collapsed and filtered. For each sample, productive Simpson clonality was calculated by taking the square root of Simpson's diversity index across productive rearrangements. In its TCRdb copy, this immuneACCESS table keeps in-frame sequences only and misses some clones. Where compared with another copy, unresolved V genes explain less than half of these, and the others have no known cause. V and J calls and clone size are those listed in that table; D and trimming were worked out from the DNA. In this sample the table shows tens of thousands of clones, roughly 89% of which occur a single time. The leading ten clones occupy under 6% of the sample.

V is pruned by 4 bases and J by 4 bases, leaving 16 bases of the junction without a gene match. From the cysteine through the phenylalanine, the CDR3 covers 18 amino acids. The DNA shown is the 54-base CDR3, in frame from base 1. CDR1 LNHNV and CDR2 YYDKDF were looked up in the germline V gene (reference sequence). Comments on this clone: Its antigen is still unknown. No quality values exist for individual bases; no much larger clone is one base distant.

Each collaborating institution followed its own protocols to collect whole blood in K2EDTA tubes. For TCRbeta analysis, collaborators shipped samples as frozen whole blood, isolated PBMCs, or DNA extracted from either of those sample types. The source is a human donor in a cohort sampled during active COVID-19. Material for sequencing was peripheral blood. The chain was built from TRBV15 and TRBJ1-1; 9 central nucleotides agree with TRBD1. The CDR3 loop reads CATSTNLNSGTGLTEAFF. The nucleotide sequence reads TGTGCCACCAGCACTAACCTCAACTCCGGGACAGGGCTCACTGAAGCTTTCTTT.